The 8 T cell receptor beta chains below come from one sample, sequenced in a study of blood T cell repertoires in COVID-19. TCRdb's copy holds only in-frame clones and misses some; the assay was immunoSEQ multiplex PCR. The sample carries 150,000 to 200,000 clones, around four fifths recorded once. Sequenced: peripheral blood. These receptors came from a human donor in a cohort sampled during active COVID-19.

The chain recombines TRBV1 with TRBJ2-5; the table's D call TRBD1 went unverified against the DNA. TRBV1 counts as a pseudogene. The CDR3 is 18 amino acids. DNA for the CDR3: TGCACCAGCAGCCAAGATCTTTCGGGCAGGGGGCTATGTGAGACCCAGTACTTC. It is translated as CTSSQDLSGRGLCETQYF.

The J gene is TRBJ1-4, the V gene TRBV30, with D possibly matching TRBD1 (6 bases). Germline CDR1 GTSNPN, CDR2 SVGIG (reference sequence). The ends were cut back, 6 bases at V and 8 bases at J, with 16 bases in the middle. There are 13 residues in the CDR3. CDR3 coding DNA: TGTGCCTGCAACAGGGTCCAGCCCGAAAAACTGTTTTTT. Translated, it gives CACNRVQPEKLFF.

V and J are TRBV5-4 and TRBJ2-5; tentatively, D is TRBD1 (6 bases). This CDR3 contains 13 residues. V was shortened by 2 bases and J by 2 bases, with 7 bases between the two germline ends. The germline CDR1 and CDR2 sequences are SGHNT and YYREEE (reference sequence). Written as DNA, the CDR3 is TGTGCCAGCAGCTTTGGGACACAAGAGACCCAGTACTTC. It is translated as CASSFGTQETQYF.

The chain couples TRBV9 to TRBJ2-5; D remains ambiguous. V was trimmed by 3 bases and J by 5 bases, leaving 11 bases between them. Germline CDR1 reads SGDLS; CDR2 reads YYNGEE. The CDR3 covers 13 residues. The chain's CDR3 is CASSGVAGETQYF. As DNA, the CDR3 is TGTGCCAGCAGCGGGGTAGCTGGGGAGACCCAGTACTTC. Drawing the rest from reference TRBV9 and TRBJ2-5, the complete variable domain is DSGVTQTPKHLITATGQRVTLRCSPRSGDLSVYWYQQSLDQGLQFLIQYYNGEERAKGNILERFSAQQFPDLHSELNLSSLELGDSALYFCASSGVAGETQYFGPGTRLLVL.

The J gene is TRBJ2-1, the V gene TRBV10-2; perhaps TRBD1 as D (5 bases). Trimming took 6 bases from V and 4 from J, leaving 13 bases between them. Germline V lookup: CDR1 WSHSY, CDR2 SAAADI. This CDR3 has 14 amino acids. The chain's CDR3 is CASRDRERYNEQFF. CDR3 coding DNA: TGCGCCAGCAGAGACAGAGAGAGGTACAATGAGCAGTTCTTC.

The gene calls are TRBV9 and TRBJ2-4; TRBD1 agrees at 7 bases. V shed 1 base and J 8 bases; nucleotides not matched to a gene: 9. The CDR3 runs 15 residues. Germline values: CDR1 SGDLS, CDR2 YYNGEE. The CDR3 loop reads CASSVSPGQRDIQYF. CDR3 bases: TGTGCCAGCAGCGTATCACCGGGACAGAGAGACATTCAGTACTTC.

V and J are TRBV12-3 or TRBV12-4 and TRBJ2-2, with D maybe TRBD1 (5 bases). Trimming stripped 6 bases from V and 7 bases from J, with 12 bases between. This CDR3 is built from 13 residues. CDR3 region: CASRWGESGELFF. The CDR3 DNA reads as TGTGCCAGCAGGTGGGGCGAAAGCGGGGAGCTGTTTTTT.

This chain connects TRBV6-5 to TRBJ2-2; TRBD1 matches at 9 bases. Per the germline V gene, CDR1 is MNHEY and CDR2 is SVGAGI. V lost 6 bases and J lost 3; bases outside the gene matches: 5. The CDR3 totals 15 residues. CDR3 bases: TGTGCCAGCAGGGTGACAGGGGGAGACACCGGGGAGCTGTTTTTT. Its translation is CASRVTGGDTGELFF.